This TCR beta chain was sequenced for a study of T-cell memory formation after mild COVID-19. CDR3 length: 14 amino acids. V lost 6 bases and J lost 7; bases outside the gene matches: 3. Barcoded TCR alpha and TCR beta cDNA libraries with UMIs came from 5'RACE using constant-segment primers. TCRdb itself ran the 5' RACE reads through MiXCR, one entry per CDR3 protein. The data contain more than 350,000 distinct CDR3 sequences, 16% of them singletons. On this clonotype itself: Antigen: not known.

General study findings and limits: Memory sampled before infection contained some responding clones, suggesting cross-reactive memory joined. CD4+ bias marked clones expanding day 15 to 37, unlike balanced contracting clones. Contracting clones localized mainly to CM and EM when CD4+ and mainly to EMRA when CD8+.

The chain carries TRBV12-3 or TRBV12-4 and TRBJ2-1, with 13 bases fitting TRBD2. The receptor's source is a man aged 18 to 35 who had mild COVID-19 (a few samples of this study predate the infection). Cell type and time point are not known. Sequences were obtained from PBMCs or a T cell subset sorted from them (not recorded which). CDR3 loop: CASRLAGGPNEQFF. The CDR3 coding sequence is TGTGCCAGCAGACTAGCGGGGGGGCCGAATGAGCAGTTCTTC.